The T cell receptor beta chain under discussion was sequenced for a study of T-cell memory formation after mild COVID-19. For the study at large: TCR clusters showed largely donor specificity.

Trimming took 4 bases from V and 6 from J, leaving 14 bases between them. Per the germline V gene, CDR1 is SGDLS and CDR2 is YYNGEE. The CDR3 is 14 amino acids. In its sample, this clonotype was seen many times. What it recognizes is unknown. General study findings and limits: Contracting CD4+ clones sat mainly in CM and EM; CD8+ in EMRA.

TCRdb passed the 5' RACE reads through MiXCR, listing each CDR3 protein once. The sample has 300,000 to 400,000 distinct CDR3 sequences, roughly 15% seen once. The TCR comes from a man aged 18 to 29 who had mild COVID-19 (a few samples of this study predate the infection). Cell type and time point are not known. The sample comprised PBMCs or a T cell subset sorted from them (not recorded which). V and J are TRBV9 and TRBJ2-1; TRBD1 is a possible D gene (6 bases). The CDR3 nucleotides read TGTGCCAGCAGCAGCGCAGGGGTTTCCAATGAGCAGTTCTTC. Its protein product is CASSSAGVSNEQFF.